A single TCR beta chain is shown here with its context. This entry is derived from a study of blood T cell repertoires in COVID-19. Overall study: The cDNA or gDNA used as material had been derived from T cells, B-cell-depleted T cells, or PBMCs.

Assay used: immunoSEQ multiplex PCR; TCRdb lists only in-frame clones, some missing. Found here are 200,000 to 250,000 clones, 75% to 85% of them singletons; the top ten hold roughly 8%. Per the germline V gene, CDR1 is GTSNPN and CDR2 is SVGIG (reference sequence). With 4 bases clipped from V and 7 bases from J, the junction kept 10 bases outside the gene matches. The CDR3 extends over 14 amino acids. The V and J genes are TRBV30 and TRBJ1-2; TRBD1 aligns across 9 bases. This sequence originates from a woman older than 75 with COVID-19, enrolled during active disease. The specimen sequenced was peripheral blood. DNA of the CDR3: TGTGCCTGGACAATAGGGACAGGGTGGCCTGGCTACACCTTC. Translated, it gives CAWTIGTGWPGYTF.